The rows below give T cell receptor beta chains drawn from one sample of a study of T cells in Graves' hyperthyroidism and ophthalmopathy. In TCRdb, the multiplex PCR reads were re-called with MiXCR into one record per CDR3 protein. The data contain almost 250,000 distinct CDR3 sequences, around 24% of them singletons. The sample consisted of blood. The receptors originated from a woman between 40 and 50 years old with Graves' ophthalmopathy. Both conserved end residues are part of each CDR3. D genes are given only for firm matches. A row's size may be missing; if present it is once, few, many or a size class.

J gene | D gene | clone size | V gene | CDR3 protein | CDR3 DNA
TRBJ2-2 | NA | NA | TRBV12-3/TRBV12-4 | CASSLVAEGTGELFF | TGTGCCAGCAGTTTGGTCGCGGAGGGCACCGGGGAGCTGTTTTTT
TRBJ2-5 | NA | many | TRBV28 | CASTKSGRQETQYF | TGTGCCAGCACAAAATCAGGAAGGCAAGAGACCCAGTACTTC
TRBJ2-2 | TRBD1 | NA | TRBV6-5 | CASSYRDRVDGELFF | TGTGCCAGCAGTTACCGGGACAGGGTAGACGGGGAGCTGTTTTTT
TRBJ1-1 | NA | NA | TRBV12-3/TRBV12-4 | CASSQQGRSEAFF | TGTGCCAGCAGTCAACAGGGACGGTCTGAAGCTTTCTTT
TRBJ1-5 | NA | many | TRBV12-3/TRBV12-4 | CASSSGGGNQPQHF | TGTGCCAGCAGTTCCGGAGGGGGCAATCAGCCCCAGCATTTT
TRBJ1-2 | NA | many | TRBV20-1 | CSAKEMDSHYGYTF | TGCAGTGCAAAAGAAATGGACAGCCATTATGGCTACACCTTC
TRBJ2-5 | TRBD2 | many | TRBV13 | CASSPHPSGGKTQYF | TGTGCCAGCAGCCCCCATCCTAGCGGGGGGAAGACCCAGTACTTC
TRBJ1-2 | NA | once | TRBV12-3/TRBV12-4 | CASSPIPDGYTF | TGTGCCAGCAGCCCGATCCCGGATGGCTACACCTTC
TRBJ1-1 | TRBD1 | many | TRBV6-2/TRBV6-3 | CASRIQGAKTEAFF | TGTGCCAGCAGGATACAGGGGGCGAAGACTGAAGCTTTCTTT
TRBJ2-7 | NA | many | TRBV13 | CASSFGQRYEQYF | TGTGCCAGCAGCTTCGGACAGCGCTACGAGCAGTACTTC
TRBJ1-6 | NA | many | TRBV6-5 | CASSYDPSDSPLHF | TGTGCCAGCAGTTACGACCCTTCGGATTCACCCCTCCACTTT
TRBJ2-5 | NA | NA | TRBV12-3/TRBV12-4 | CASSFQGSRETQYF | TGTGCCAGCAGTTTTCAGGGTAGTAGGGAGACCCAGTACTTC
TRBJ2-5 | NA | many | TRBV20-1 | CSARFLAEETQYF | TGCAGTGCTAGGTTTCTAGCTGAAGAGACCCAGTACTTC
TRBJ2-5 | NA | many | TRBV7-9 | CASSGGGRETQYF | TGTGCCAGCAGCGGAGGAGGTCGGGAGACCCAGTACTTC
TRBJ2-7 | TRBD1 | NA | TRBV28 | CASSPVTGASTSYEQYF | TGTGCCAGCAGTCCCGTTACAGGGGCCTCCACCTCCTACGAGCAGTACTTC
TRBJ2-5 | TRBD2 | many | TRBV20-1 | CSATPGLAGETQYF | TGCAGTGCTACCCCTGGGCTAGCGGGAGAGACCCAGTACTTC
TRBJ1-1 | NA | many | TRBV12-3/TRBV12-4 | CASSLGGLAEAFF | TGTGCCAGCAGTTTGGGGGGTTTGGCTGAAGCTTTCTTT
TRBJ2-2 | NA | many | TRBV29-1 | CSVEGGSNTGELFF | TGCAGCGTTGAGGGCGGGTCGAACACCGGGGAGCTGTTTTTT
TRBJ1-1 | NA | many | TRBV29-1 | CSVEYAFF | TGCAGCGTTGAGTACGCTTTCTTT
TRBJ1-2 | NA | many | TRBV2 | CASSPRDGYTF | TGTGCCAGCAGTCCCAGGGATGGCTACACCTTC
TRBJ2-7 | TRBD2 | many | TRBV28 | CASSQRPFSGGRLYYEQYF | TGTGCCAGCAGCCAAAGGCCGTTTTCGGGCGGGAGGCTATACTACGAGCAGTACTTC
TRBJ1-1 | NA | many | TRBV25-1 | CASSELDGRGNTEAFF | TGTGCCAGCAGTGAGCTCGACGGTAGGGGGAACACTGAAGCTTTCTTT
TRBJ1-6 | NA | many | TRBV7-8 | CASSFNPGPDSPLHF | TGTGCCAGCAGCTTTAACCCGGGGCCGGACTCACCCCTCCACTTT
TRBJ2-4 | NA | many | TRBV27 | CASSALGFLAKNIQYF | TGTGCCAGCAGTGCCTTGGGGTTCTTAGCCAAAAACATTCAGTACTTC
TRBJ2-7 | NA | NA | TRBV5-1 | CASSLSDDFDEQYF | TGCGCCAGCAGCTTGTCCGACGATTTTGACGAGCAGTACTTC
TRBJ2-7 | TRBD2 | many | TRBV7-2 | CASSLKGRAEQYF | TGTGCCAGCAGCTTAAAGGGGAGGGCCGAGCAGTACTTC
TRBJ2-5 | TRBD1 | NA | TRBV7-9 | CASSFRGTGGETQYF | TGTGCCAGCAGTTTTAGGGGGACAGGGGGCGAGACCCAGTACTTC
TRBJ1-4 | TRBD1 | NA | TRBV5-1 | CASSSDRSNEKLFF | TGCGCCAGCAGTTCGGACAGGAGTAATGAAAAACTGTTTTTT
TRBJ1-2 | TRBD1 | many | TRBV4-2 | CASSQGFRGQGYGYTF | TGTGCCAGCAGCCAGGGATTCAGGGGGCAAGGCTATGGCTACACCTTC
TRBJ1-2 | TRBD1 | many | TRBV19 | CASSTWDSNYGYTF | TGTGCCAGTAGTACCTGGGACAGCAACTATGGCTACACCTTC
TRBJ1-5 | TRBD1 | NA | TRBV6-1 | CASSAGDRRNSNQPQHF | TGTGCCAGCAGCGCGGGGGACAGGCGGAATAGCAATCAGCCCCAGCATTTT
TRBJ2-7 | NA | NA | TRBV2 | CASSPMLGIEQYF | TGTGCCAGCAGCCCCATGTTGGGGATCGAGCAGTACTTC
TRBJ1-2 | TRBD1 | many | TRBV12-3/TRBV12-4 | CASSPRRTGLNYGYTF | TGTGCCAGCAGTCCTCGGAGGACAGGACTTAACTATGGCTACACCTTC
TRBJ1-5 | NA | NA | TRBV28 | CASSYQGIQPQHF | TGTGCCAGCAGTTACCAAGGAATTCAGCCCCAGCATTTT
TRBJ2-5 | NA | once | TRBV6-2/TRBV6-3 | CASSSLGQETQYF | TGTGCCAGCAGCTCACTGGGCCAAGAGACCCAGTACTTC
TRBJ2-5 | TRBD1 | NA | TRBV12-3/TRBV12-4 | CASTMQGAMETQYF | TGTGCCAGCACCATGCAGGGGGCAATGGAGACCCAGTACTTC
TRBJ2-6 | NA | many | TRBV6-5 | CASRLQGPGANVLTF | TGTGCCAGCAGATTACAGGGACCAGGGGCCAACGTCCTGACTTTC
TRBJ1-2 | NA | many | TRBV12-5 | CASGLGGSYGYTF | TGTGCTAGTGGTTTGGGGGGTTCCTATGGCTACACCTTC
TRBJ2-5 | NA | many | TRBV7-3 | CASSLTHTLGETQYF | TGTGCCAGCAGCCTGACGCACACGCTAGGAGAGACCCAGTACTTC
TRBJ1-5 | NA | many | TRBV19 | CASSIDGSFSNQPQHF | TGTGCCAGTAGTATAGACGGGAGTTTTAGCAATCAGCCCCAGCATTTT
TRBJ2-1 | NA | NA | TRBV30 | CAWSVSVLREQFF | TGTGCCTGGAGTGTTTCGGTGCTGAGGGAGCAGTTCTTC
TRBJ2-7 | NA | many | TRBV28 | CASSFDPGRGSYEQYF | TGTGCCAGCAGTTTCGATCCGGGGAGGGGGTCCTACGAGCAGTACTTC